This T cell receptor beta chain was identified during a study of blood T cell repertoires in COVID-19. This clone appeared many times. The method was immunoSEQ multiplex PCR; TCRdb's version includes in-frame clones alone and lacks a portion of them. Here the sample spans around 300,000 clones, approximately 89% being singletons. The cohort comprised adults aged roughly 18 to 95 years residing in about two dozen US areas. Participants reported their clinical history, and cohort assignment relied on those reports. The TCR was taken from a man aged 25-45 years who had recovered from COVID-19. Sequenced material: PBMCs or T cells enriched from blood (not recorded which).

This chain's CDR3 is CASSARAGILSNQPQHF. In DNA form, the CDR3 reads TGTGCCAGCAGTGCCCGGGCAGGGATCCTCTCTAATCAGCCCCAGCATTTT. The chain is built from TRBV2 and TRBJ1-5; tentatively, D is TRBD1 (5 bases). The CDR3 is 17 amino acids. The V end lost 4 bases, the J end lost 4 bases, and 20 bases lay between the germline ends. Looked up from germline, CDR1 is SNHLY and CDR2 is FYNNEI.